This T cell receptor (beta chain) originates from a study of T cells after yellow fever vaccination. Study outcomes and limitations: Though weaker, the secondary response peaked faster, on day 5 versus 15.

On this clonotype: Its target is unknown.

TCRdb reprocessed the 5' RACE reads with MiXCR, giving one entry per CDR3 protein. The profile shows 450,000 to 600,000 distinct CDR3 sequences, around 17% of them singletons. Germline V lookup: CDR1 GTSNPN, CDR2 SVGIG (reference sequence). The CDR3 contains 12 residues. V was cut by 4 bases and J by 8 bases, with 14 bases left in between. This TCR was recovered from a man aged 18 to 29 who received the YFV17D yellow fever vaccine. The sample in question was PBMCs, obtained around 5 days after the first yellow fever vaccination. The chain couples TRBV30 to TRBJ1-2; possible D gene TRBD1, 6 bases. DNA of the CDR3: TGTGCCTGGAACTGGGGGCTCGGCGGCTACACCTTC. Protein: CAWNWGLGGYTF.